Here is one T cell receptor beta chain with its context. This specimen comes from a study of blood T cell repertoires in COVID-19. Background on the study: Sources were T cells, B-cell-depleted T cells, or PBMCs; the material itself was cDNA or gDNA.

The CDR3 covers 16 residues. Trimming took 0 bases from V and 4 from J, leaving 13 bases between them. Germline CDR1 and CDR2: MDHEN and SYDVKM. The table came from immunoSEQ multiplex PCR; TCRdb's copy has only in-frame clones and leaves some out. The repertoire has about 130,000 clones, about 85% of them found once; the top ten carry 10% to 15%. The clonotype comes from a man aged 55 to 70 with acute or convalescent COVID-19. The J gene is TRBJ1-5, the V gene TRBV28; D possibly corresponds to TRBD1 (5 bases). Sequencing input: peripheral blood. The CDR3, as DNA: TGTGCCAGCAGTTTATGGCAGGGACTCAAAAATCAGCCCCAGCATTTT. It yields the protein CASSLWQGLKNQPQHF.